The TCR beta chain described here comes from a study of T-cell reconstitution after alpha-beta-depleted transplantation in children. V lost 4 bases to trimming and J lost 4 bases, with 19 bases between them. The CDR3 has 17 residues. The germline V gene has CDR1 SGHNT and CDR2 YENEEA. This clonotype was detected ten times or more. The antigen remains undetermined. General study points: Among T cells one year after transplant, newly produced cells accounted for most counts and diversity. Elevated TCRbeta diversity at day 60 was traced, in some patients, to surviving recipient T cells and thymic progenitors. Approximately two months post-transplant, alpha-beta T cells reportedly originated from several hundred expanded graft clones.

Unique molecular identifiers featured in how the TCRbeta library was prepared. TCRdb called the PCR reads again in MiXCR, with one record for every CDR3 protein. This sample has approximately 6,800 distinct CDR3 sequences; under 7% occur once, and the top ten carry roughly 25%. The starting material was PBMCs, mostly from graft donor cells, obtained 180 days after TCRalphabeta/CD19-depleted stem cell transplant. The TCR was taken from a child younger than two who had a stem cell transplant for acute myeloid leukemia, so the T cells may come from the graft donor. The J gene is TRBJ2-2, the V gene TRBV11-3, with D perhaps matching TRBD1 or TRBD2 (5 bases each). The CDR3 loop is CASSSPQGGFSTGELFF. The CDR3 nucleotides are TGTGCCAGCAGCTCGCCCCAGGGCGGGTTCAGCACCGGGGAGCTGTTTTTT.